This section outlines one T cell receptor beta chain sequence together with its context. Its antigen remains undetermined. One base away there is no much larger clone; base qualities are not given. The cohort consisted of some 730 healthy bone marrow donors. Cohort members were all nominally healthy when sampled, although unrecorded immune exposures were likely present. The donor tested CMV seropositive and was one of the 289 seropositive cohort members. A peripheral blood sample was collected from each donor, and TCR beta sequencing was performed on peripheral blood mononuclear cells. The Qiagen DNeasy Blood Extraction Kit was used to extract genomic DNA from the blood cell samples. This sample stems from a study of cytomegalovirus exposure and HLA in healthy donors (dated 2017 in TCRdb). The study in broad terms: According to an earlier analysis of around 600 of the donors, some 180 million T cells yielded roughly 100 million unique TCR beta sequences and 276 Gb of sequence data. About 300 gigabases of sequencing data and about 92 million unique TCR sequences made up an early release that covered approximately 620 HLA-typed donors. The genetic ancestry cluster associated with self-reported Caucasian donors included 65% to 90% of the roughly 400 genotyped donors. The study was designed to test whether signatures of past pathogen exposure could be identified by cataloging public T cell receptors. The study used immunosequencing to profile the T cell repertoires of approximately 650 subjects and linked those repertoires to cytomegalovirus serostatus. Besides the first cohort of roughly 660 subjects, a separate validation cohort made up of over a hundred different subjects was used. To predict cytomegalovirus infection status, the study brought together high-throughput TCR immunosequencing, statistical association of individual TCRs with disease status, and machine learning. In a later analysis, previously published TCR beta repertoires from several hundred donors were re-analyzed and high-resolution HLA genotyping was added so that TCR occurrence patterns could be studied. Rather than drawing on any new phenotypic data, the later analysis identified candidate immune exposures from TCR beta sequences and the way those sequences occurred across donors. In an earlier analysis of a few hundred of the donors, high-throughput TCR beta sequencing was used to judge whether each TCR beta V gene segment behaved as functional or pseudogenic. Donor age, sex, ethnicity and CMV serostatus were collected together with the repertoire data. In a later genetic analysis, genome-wide SNP genotypes for about three fifths of the roughly 670 donors were used, and that subset was treated as a discovery cohort. Every repertoire in the discovery cohort had been generated on one and the same sequencing platform. Class I and class II HLA loci were covered by the typing at four-digit resolution. The number of typed donors differed by locus: about 620-640 for A, B, C, DRB1 and DQB1; 500 to 550 for DQA1; some 610 for DPA1; and approximately 450 for DPB1. About five DR-DQ haplotypes were treated as single units for association and clustering because of strong linkage in the cohort. Among roughly 400 genotyped donors of the cohort, an average of approximately 200,000 unique TCR beta nucleotide sequences was sequenced per donor, of which about 20% were non-productive. Overall study results and their limits: In a later analysis, TCR association rates were found to vary across HLA loci, with the most associated TCRs seen for DRB1 alleles and the fewest for HLA-C alleles. Most TCR sequences were observed very rarely across donors, whereas some public TCRs were present in many individuals. Strong co-occurrence of HLA alleles, especially DR and DQ, made assigning TCR associations to individual alleles difficult. It was suggested by the authors that the approach could potentially be generalized to other disease states and immunological phenotypes. Fewer than 20 rarely observed V segments, including chromosome 9 orphons, were excluded from the earlier analysis of a few hundred of the donors because counts were too low. A later analysis reported that several top co-occurrence clusters appeared linked to parvovirus B19, influenza, CMV and Epstein-Barr virus. Sequencing depth was assumed to be roughly uniform across donors in the presence/absence analyses, though that assumption may not hold. Only TCR beta chains were sequenced in this cohort, and the absence of alpha or paired-chain data limited detectable features. Because some donors lacked HLA typing at each locus, the association tests relied only on the typed subset. In a later analysis, HLA-associated TCR beta chains showed more clonal expansion and lower generation probabilities than non-associated chains that were equally common. The classifier was reported to diagnose cytomegalovirus status with high specificity and sensitivity in both the original and validation cohorts. A cluster of highly shared sequence variants was judged likely to represent a technical artifact of the sequencing pipeline. Three of the identified cytomegalovirus-associated TCR beta chains were confirmed in vitro to be specific for cytomegalovirus antigens. A later analysis found that most CMV-associated TCR beta chains appeared HLA-restricted, with HLA associations seemingly driven largely by CMV exposure. A total of fewer than 200 TCR beta chains were listed by the study as associated with cytomegalovirus. A later genetic analysis reported fewer N-insertions in productive TCRs among donors in an Asian-associated ancestry cluster than the roughly 700-donor mean. A further reported finding was that TCR beta sequences accurately predicted the HLA-A and HLA-B alleles for most subjects in the first cohort. Correlated functional status among segregating V segments might reflect linkage disequilibrium, but an unknown experimental factor could not be ruled out. An earlier analysis of 587 of the donors showed that most TCR beta V segments appeared in productive rearrangements either about 90% or about 30% of the time, which broadly matched IMGT annotations. A later analysis associated 16,951 TCR beta sequences with specific HLA alleles at a false discovery rate of 0.05. CMV serostatus was the only immune exposure information available for the cohort. In a later genetic analysis, a missense DCLRE1C variant was associated with V-gene and J-gene trimming of TCR beta chains, and the association was replicated in an independent cohort.

Library preparation employed the immunoSEQ multiplex PCR assay. For the multiplex PCR, a mixture combining 60 forward primers for TCR Vbeta segments and 13 reverse primers for TCR Jbeta segments was used. The CDR3 region of rearranged TCR beta genes was amplified from genomic DNA by a multiplex PCR assay. The amplified TCR beta libraries were sequenced on the Illumina HiSeq System as 87-base-pair reads. The source study handled its data this way. Across the 670 or so repertoires, a later analysis counted tens of millions of unique TCR beta chains, roughly 11 million of which were shared by at least two donors. A nearest-neighbor algorithm error-corrected the raw reads and collapsed the reads into unique sequences, merging closely related sequences to remove PCR and sequencing errors. To assign V, D and J gene segments, CDR3 sequences were aligned to IMGT reference sequences. Each retained sequence needed at least a six-nucleotide match to both a V gene segment and a J gene segment. A rearrangement counted as productive if the CDR3 had no stop codons and remained in frame with V and J, and every other rearrangement counted as non-productive. Following IMGT convention, CDR3 was defined as the stretch from the second conserved V-encoded cysteine up to the conserved J-encoded phenylalanine. The earlier analysis of about 560 of the donors excluded any sequence lacking an unambiguous match to a single V gene segment. In an earlier analysis of approximately 560 of the donors, a V segment was called functional when productive rearrangements were above 56.7%, and segregating when the standard deviation between donors exceeded 5%. To diagnose cytomegalovirus status from the catalog of TCR beta chain sequences, a statistical classification framework was built. A later analysis assigned V and J genes by comparing TCR nucleotide sequences with IMGT/GENE-DB human TR gene sequences. Using the TCRdist pipeline, a later analysis assigned CDR3 sequences along with most-parsimonious VDJ recombination scenarios. In a later analysis, each TCR beta chain was defined by its CDR3 amino acid sequence together with its V-gene family, and reads lacking a unique V-gene family were excluded. In a later analysis, fewer than 650 highly shared, low-generation-probability nucleotide sequences were removed to address suspected cross-contamination and a sequencing artifact. In a later analysis, a clonal expansion index for each public chain was calculated from normalized within-repertoire ranks of inferred template counts. A later analysis computed generation probabilities with a VDJ recombination model fitted to out-of-frame rearrangements, and checked the results against IGoR. In a later analysis, hypergeometric tests were used to score TCR-TCR, TCR-HLA and TCR-CMV co-occurrence, with a repertoire-size bias correction applied to TCR pairs. In a later analysis, false discovery rates were estimated by permuting HLA or CMV assignments 20 times. In a later analysis, co-occurring TCRs were grouped with DBSCAN, and TCRdist sequence similarity was added when clustering was performed within HLA-allele-positive subsets. For co-occurrence clustering, repertoires with fewer than 30,000 or more than 120,000 public chains were excluded, along with five repertoires with anomalous nucleotide sharing. This is the immuneACCESS table as TCRdb keeps it, with only in-frame sequences that have V and J called. A part of the clones is gone; compared with another copy, unresolved V genes explain less than half, and the rest is unexplained. V and J calls plus clone size are reproduced from that table; the DNA served to infer D and trimming. The sample table shows approximately 84,000 clones, and 78% are seen once. Of the sample, 2.5% is held by the ten largest clones.

The clonotype was recovered from a male donor in good health and CMV-seropositive. Material: PBMCs.

The CDR3 is CASSLGTSGAYEQYF. The nucleotide sequence is given as TGTGCCAGCAGTTTGGGGACTAGCGGGGCCTACGAGCAGTACTTC. This receptor chain uses TRBV27 and TRBJ2-7; TRBD2 lines up with 13 middle nucleotides. Sequences MNHEY (CDR1) and SMNVEV (CDR2) are obtained from the germline V gene (reference sequence). At the junction V is shortened by 3 bases and J by 2 bases; bases outside the gene matches: 1. From its cysteine to its phenylalanine, the CDR3 spans 15 amino acids. The only DNA kept is the CDR3, 45 bases in frame from the first base.